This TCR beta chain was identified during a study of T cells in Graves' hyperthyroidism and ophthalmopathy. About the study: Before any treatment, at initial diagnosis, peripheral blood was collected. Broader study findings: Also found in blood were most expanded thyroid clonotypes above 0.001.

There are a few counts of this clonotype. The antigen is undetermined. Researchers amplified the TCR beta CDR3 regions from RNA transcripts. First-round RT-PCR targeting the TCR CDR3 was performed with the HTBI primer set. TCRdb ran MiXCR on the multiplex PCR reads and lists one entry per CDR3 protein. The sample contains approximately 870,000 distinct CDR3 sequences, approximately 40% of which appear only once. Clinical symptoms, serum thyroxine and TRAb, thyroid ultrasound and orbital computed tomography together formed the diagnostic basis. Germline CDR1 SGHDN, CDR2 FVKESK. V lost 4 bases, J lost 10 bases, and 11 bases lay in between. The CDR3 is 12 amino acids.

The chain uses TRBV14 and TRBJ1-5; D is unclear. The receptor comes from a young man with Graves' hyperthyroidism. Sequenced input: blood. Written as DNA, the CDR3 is TGTGCCAGCAGCCCCTCGGGCCCTCCCCAGCATTTT. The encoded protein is CASSPSGPPQHF.